This TCR beta chain was observed in a study of control samples from healthy donors and cancer patients. Profiling relied on immunoSEQ multiplex PCR, and the TCRdb table lists in-frame clones only, not all of them. The profile shows about 100,000 clones, just under 85% of them singletons. J gave up 0 bases and V 5 bases, and 10 bases lay outside the gene matches. This CDR3 region has 17 residues. Germline CDR1 is MNHEY and CDR2 is SMNVEV (reference sequence). The sequenced material came from blood. This chain connects TRBV27 to TRBJ1-5; 7 nucleotides align to TRBD1. This clonotype was obtained from a man younger than 45 in good health. Written as DNA, the CDR3 is TGTGCCAGCAGTCCCAAAGGGGACAGATATAGCAATCAGCCCCAGCATTTT. Its translation is CASSPKGDRYSNQPQHF.